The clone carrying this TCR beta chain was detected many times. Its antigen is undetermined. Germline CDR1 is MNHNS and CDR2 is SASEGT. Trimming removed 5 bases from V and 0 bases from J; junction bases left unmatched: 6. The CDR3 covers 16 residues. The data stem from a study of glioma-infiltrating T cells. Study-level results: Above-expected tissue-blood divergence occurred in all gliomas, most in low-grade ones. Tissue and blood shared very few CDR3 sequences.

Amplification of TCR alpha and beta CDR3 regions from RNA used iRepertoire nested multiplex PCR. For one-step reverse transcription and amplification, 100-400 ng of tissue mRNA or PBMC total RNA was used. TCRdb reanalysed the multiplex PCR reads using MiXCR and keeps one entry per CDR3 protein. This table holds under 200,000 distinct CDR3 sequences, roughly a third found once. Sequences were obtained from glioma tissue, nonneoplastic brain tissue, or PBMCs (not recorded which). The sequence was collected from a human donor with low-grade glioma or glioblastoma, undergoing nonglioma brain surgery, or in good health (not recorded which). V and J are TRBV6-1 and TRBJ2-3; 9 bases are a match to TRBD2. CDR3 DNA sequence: TGTGCCAGCAGTCCACAGACTAGCGGCAGCACAGATACGCAGTATTTT. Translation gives CASSPQTSGSTDTQYF.